These 14 T cell receptor beta chains originate from one sample sequenced in a study of cytotoxic CD8 clonotypes in ibrutinib-treated CLL. Clones were read by immunoSEQ multiplex PCR, and TCRdb kept only the in-frame ones, dropping some. The sample comprises some 200,000 clones, approximately 68% of which are singletons, and around 15% rests with the top ten. Sequenced material: PBMCs, taken after 24 months of ibrutinib treatment. Every receptor here comes from a human donor with chronic lymphocytic leukemia.

This chain uses TRBV6-1 with TRBJ2-1; TRBD2 aligns across 9 bases. With V trimmed by 7 bases and J by 5 bases, 9 bases remained unmatched. This CDR3 has 15 amino acids. In germline, CDR1 is MNHNS, CDR2 SASEGT. For the CDR3, the DNA is TGTGCCAGCAACGGGCGGCTAGCGGGAAACAATGAGCAGTTCTTC. Translation gives CASNGRLAGNNEQFF.

The chain links TRBV7-2 to TRBJ2-1; D may match TRBD1 or TRBD2 (5 bases each). Germline V gene sequence: CDR1 SGHTA, CDR2 FQGNSA. V dropped 8 bases and J dropped 1 base, with 12 bases sitting between them. The CDR3 runs to 14 residues. The CDR3 loop reads CASRGGFSYNEQFF. The CDR3 nucleotides read TGTGCCAGCCGGGGCGGGTTTTCCTACAATGAGCAGTTCTTC.

V is TRBV9 and J is TRBJ1-5; 10 positions agree with TRBD1. Germline V lookup: CDR1 SGDLS, CDR2 YYNGEE. The CDR3 runs to 15 residues. Trimming took 0 bases from V and 5 from J; bases not matched to a gene: 2. The CDR3 nucleotides are TGTGCCAGCAGCGTAGATGGACAGGGGGATCAGCCCCAGCATTTT. As protein: CASSVDGQGDQPQHF.

The CDR3 DNA sequence: TGTGCCAGCAGCCAACTGGGGGCTAGCGGGAGCCACGAGCAGTACTTC. It codes for CASSQLGASGSHEQYF. The rearrangement links TRBV4-2 to TRBJ2-7; 10 bases agree with TRBD2. The CDR3 has 16 amino acids. Germline CDR1 is LGHNA and CDR2 is YNFKEQ. The ends lost 2 bases at V and 5 bases at J; junction bases unmatched: 9.

This clone was detected once. The V gene is TRBV7-9, the J gene TRBJ1-1; D might be TRBD1 (5 bases). With 5 bases removed from V and 4 bases from J, the gap between germline ends came to 20 bases. CDR1 is SEHNR and CDR2 is FQNEAQ in the germline V gene (reference sequence). The CDR3 is made up of 16 amino acids. CDR3 coding DNA: TGTGCCAGCAGCCCAAAAAGGCAGGGAACTCTCACTGAAGCTTTCTTT. Translating gives CASSPKRQGTLTEAFF.

The genes are TRBV14 and TRBJ2-2; maybe TRBD2 (6 bases). The V gene lost 1 base and the J gene lost 4 bases, with 13 bases spanning the gap. Germline assignment: CDR1 SGHDN and CDR2 FVKESK. This CDR3 contains 16 residues. In nucleotides, the CDR3 is TGTGCCAGCAGCCAAGGTCTCGGGGAGGTCACCGGGGAGCTGTTTTTT. As protein: CASSQGLGEVTGELFF. Complete variable domain (other parts from reference TRBV14 and TRBJ2-2): EAGVTQFPSHSVIEKGQTVTLRCDPISGHDNLYWYRRVMGKEIKFLLHFVKESKQDESGMPNNRFLAERTGGTYSTLKVQPAELEDSGVYFCASSQGLGEVTGELFFGEGSRLTVL.

This sequence joins TRBV28 and TRBJ2-2; D call uncertain. Between the trimmed V and J ends, which lost 8 bases and 0 bases, there was a span of 10 bases. This CDR3 has 14 residues. The germline gives CDR1 MDHEN, CDR2 SYDVKM. CDR3 in amino acids: CASSTDANTGELFF. The CDR3 nucleotides read TGTGCCAGCTCGACGGACGCGAACACCGGGGAGCTGTTTTTT.

This chain connects TRBV19 to TRBJ1-1, with D hard to call. Per germline, CDR1 LNHDA and CDR2 SQIVND (reference sequence). The CDR3 is 14 amino acids. The germline V and J ends were trimmed by 4 bases and 4 bases, with 13 bases remaining between them. The CDR3 spells CASSTRARSTEAFF. The CDR3 DNA is TGTGCCAGTAGTACTCGGGCCAGGTCCACTGAAGCTTTCTTT.

The chain has TRBV6-1 and TRBJ2-3; TRBD2 aligns across 12 bases. The CDR3 loop spans 17 amino acids. J gave up 3 bases and V 0 bases, and 4 bases lay outside the gene matches. CDR1 is MNHNS and CDR2 is SASEGT in the germline V gene. The CDR3, as DNA: TGTGCCAGCAGTGAAGCCCCTAGCGGGAGGGTTACAGATACGCAGTATTTT. Its translation: CASSEAPSGRVTDTQYF.

V is TRBV4-2 and J is TRBJ2-7; tentative D call: TRBD2 (5 bases). The germline V gene encodes CDR1 LGHNA and CDR2 YNFKEQ. Trimming removed 1 base at V and 1 base at J, with 8 bases between. This CDR3 has 14 residues. The CDR3 protein is CASSQGRDSYEQYF. DNA for the CDR3: TGTGCCAGCAGCCAAGGACGGGATTCCTACGAGCAGTACTTC.

The V gene is TRBV29-1, the J gene TRBJ2-7; D gene ambiguous. With 4 bases removed from V and 5 bases from J, the gap between germline ends came to 24 bases. Germline V CDR1 and CDR2: SQVTM, ANQGSEA. This CDR3 spans 16 amino acids. CDR3 amino acids: CSVATARSAGRDEQYF. DNA of the CDR3: TGCAGCGTTGCCACAGCGCGGAGTGCAGGTAGGGACGAGCAGTACTTC.

The genes are TRBV27 and TRBJ2-3, with D perhaps TRBD1 (6 bases). Trimming removed 2 bases at V and 11 bases at J, with 8 bases between. The V gene's germline CDR1 is MNHEY and CDR2 SMNVEV (reference sequence). This CDR3 contains 11 residues. The CDR3 protein is CASSLRDMQYF. The CDR3, as DNA: TGTGCCAGCAGTTTAAGGGACATGCAGTATTTT.

The chain carries TRBV25-1 and TRBJ2-7, with no clear D. Trimming removed 0 bases at V and 3 bases at J, with 6 bases between. Germline loops: CDR1 MGHDK, CDR2 SYGVNS. The CDR3 is made up of 13 amino acids. CDR3 amino acids: CASSEYNFYEQYF. CDR3 DNA sequence: TGTGCCAGCAGTGAATATAACTTCTACGAGCAGTACTTC.

The V and J genes are TRBV28 and TRBJ1-4; possible D gene TRBD1, 6 bases. Germline V gene data show CDR1 as MDHEN and CDR2 as SYDVKM. This CDR3 comprises 15 residues. Trimming cost V 6 bases and J 10 bases, with 21 bases left between them. CDR3: CASRYRGGFSGKLFF. For the CDR3, the DNA is TGTGCCAGCAGATACAGAGGGGGGTTTTCCGGAAAACTGTTTTTT.